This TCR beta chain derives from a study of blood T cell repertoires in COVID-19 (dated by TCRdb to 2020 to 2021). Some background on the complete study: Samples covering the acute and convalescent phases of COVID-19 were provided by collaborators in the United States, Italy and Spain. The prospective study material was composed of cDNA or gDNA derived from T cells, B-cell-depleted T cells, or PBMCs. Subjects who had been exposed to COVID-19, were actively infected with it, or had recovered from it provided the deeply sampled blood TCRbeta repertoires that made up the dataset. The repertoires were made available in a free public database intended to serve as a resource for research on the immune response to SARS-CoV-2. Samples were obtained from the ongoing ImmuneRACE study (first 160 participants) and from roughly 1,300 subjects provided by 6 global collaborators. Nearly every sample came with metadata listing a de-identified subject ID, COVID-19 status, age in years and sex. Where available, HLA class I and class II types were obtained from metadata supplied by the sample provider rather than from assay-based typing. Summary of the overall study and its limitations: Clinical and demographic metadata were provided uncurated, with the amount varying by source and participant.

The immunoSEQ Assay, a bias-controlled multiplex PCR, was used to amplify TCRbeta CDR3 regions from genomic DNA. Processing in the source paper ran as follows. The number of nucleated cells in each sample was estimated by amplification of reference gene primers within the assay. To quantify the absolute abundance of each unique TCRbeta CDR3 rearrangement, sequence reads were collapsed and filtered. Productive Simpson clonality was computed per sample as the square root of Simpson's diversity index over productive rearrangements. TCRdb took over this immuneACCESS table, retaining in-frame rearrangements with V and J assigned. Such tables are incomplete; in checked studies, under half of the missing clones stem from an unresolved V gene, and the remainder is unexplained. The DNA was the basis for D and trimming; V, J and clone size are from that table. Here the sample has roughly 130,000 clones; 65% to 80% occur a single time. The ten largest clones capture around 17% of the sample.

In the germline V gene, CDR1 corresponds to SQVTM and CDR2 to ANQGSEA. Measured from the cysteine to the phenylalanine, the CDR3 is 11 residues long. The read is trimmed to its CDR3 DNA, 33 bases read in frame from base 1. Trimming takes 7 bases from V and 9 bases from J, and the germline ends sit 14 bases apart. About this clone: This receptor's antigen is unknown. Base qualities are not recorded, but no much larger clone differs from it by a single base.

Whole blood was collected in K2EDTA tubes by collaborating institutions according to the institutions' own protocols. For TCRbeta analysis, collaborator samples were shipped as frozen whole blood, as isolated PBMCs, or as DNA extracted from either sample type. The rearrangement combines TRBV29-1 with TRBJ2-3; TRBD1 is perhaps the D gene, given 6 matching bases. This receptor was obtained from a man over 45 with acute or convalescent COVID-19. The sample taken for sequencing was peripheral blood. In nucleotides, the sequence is TGCAGCGCTCCGACAGGTCCAACGCAGTATTTT. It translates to CSAPTGPTQYF.